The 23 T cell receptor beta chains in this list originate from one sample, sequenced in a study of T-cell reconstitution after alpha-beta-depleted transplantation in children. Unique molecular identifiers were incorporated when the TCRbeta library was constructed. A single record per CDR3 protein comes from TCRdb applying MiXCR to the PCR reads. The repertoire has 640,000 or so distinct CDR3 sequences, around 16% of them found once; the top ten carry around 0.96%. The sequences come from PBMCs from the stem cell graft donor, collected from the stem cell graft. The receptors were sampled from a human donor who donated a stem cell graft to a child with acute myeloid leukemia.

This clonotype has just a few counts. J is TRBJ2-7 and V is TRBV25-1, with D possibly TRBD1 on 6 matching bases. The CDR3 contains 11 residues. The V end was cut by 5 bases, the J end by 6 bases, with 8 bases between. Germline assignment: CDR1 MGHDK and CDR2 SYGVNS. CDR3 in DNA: TGTGCCAGCAGTACAGGGATCGAGCAGTACTTC. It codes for CASSTGIEQYF.

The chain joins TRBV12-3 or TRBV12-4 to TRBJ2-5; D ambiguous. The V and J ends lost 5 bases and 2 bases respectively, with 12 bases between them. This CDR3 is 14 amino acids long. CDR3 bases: TGTGCCAGCAGTCTCCACCAGAGACAAGAGACCCAGTACTTC. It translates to CASSLHQRQETQYF.

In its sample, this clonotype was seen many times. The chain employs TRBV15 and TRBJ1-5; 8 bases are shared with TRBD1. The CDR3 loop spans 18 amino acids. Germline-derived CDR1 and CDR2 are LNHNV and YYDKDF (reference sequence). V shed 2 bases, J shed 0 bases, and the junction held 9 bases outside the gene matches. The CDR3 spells CATSRRGQGWGSNQPQHF. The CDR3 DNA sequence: TGTGCCACCAGCAGACGCGGACAGGGCTGGGGTAGCAATCAGCCCCAGCATTTT.

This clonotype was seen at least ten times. CDR3 DNA sequence: TGCGCCAGCAGCCCGGGACAGCGGTCACCCCTCCACTTT. It specifies CASSPGQRSPLHF. The gene calls are TRBV5-1 and TRBJ1-6; 7 bases line up with TRBD1. This CDR3 is 13 amino acids long. CDR1 SGHRS and CDR2 YFSETQ come from the germline V gene. After removal of 4 bases from V and 10 bases from J, the junction contained 5 bases not matched to a gene.

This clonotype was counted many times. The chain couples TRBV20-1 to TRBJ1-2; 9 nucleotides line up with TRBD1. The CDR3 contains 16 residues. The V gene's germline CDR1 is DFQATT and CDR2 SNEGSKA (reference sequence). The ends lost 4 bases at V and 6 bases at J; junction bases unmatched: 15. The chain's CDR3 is CSAKTGTGSRYDGYTF. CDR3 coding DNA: TGCAGTGCTAAAACCGGGACAGGGAGTCGATATGATGGCTACACCTTC.

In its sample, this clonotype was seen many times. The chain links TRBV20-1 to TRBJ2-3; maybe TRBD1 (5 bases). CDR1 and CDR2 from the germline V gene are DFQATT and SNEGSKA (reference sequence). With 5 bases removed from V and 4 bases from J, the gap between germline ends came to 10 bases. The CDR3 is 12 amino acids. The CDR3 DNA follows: TGCAGTGCTCACCGACAGTCAGATACGCAGTATTTT. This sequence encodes CSAHRQSDTQYF.

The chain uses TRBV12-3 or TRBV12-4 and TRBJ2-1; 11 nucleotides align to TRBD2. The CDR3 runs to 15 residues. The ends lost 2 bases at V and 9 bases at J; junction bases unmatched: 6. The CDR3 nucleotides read TGTGCCAGCAGTTTAATGGTAGCGGGGGGGGGTGAGCAGTTCTTC. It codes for CASSLMVAGGGEQFF.

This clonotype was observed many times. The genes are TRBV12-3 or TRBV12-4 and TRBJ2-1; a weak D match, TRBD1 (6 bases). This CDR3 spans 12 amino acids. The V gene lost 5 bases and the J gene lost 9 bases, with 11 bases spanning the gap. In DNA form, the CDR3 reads TGTGCCAGCAGTCCCGGGACATTTGAGCAGTTCTTC. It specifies CASSPGTFEQFF.

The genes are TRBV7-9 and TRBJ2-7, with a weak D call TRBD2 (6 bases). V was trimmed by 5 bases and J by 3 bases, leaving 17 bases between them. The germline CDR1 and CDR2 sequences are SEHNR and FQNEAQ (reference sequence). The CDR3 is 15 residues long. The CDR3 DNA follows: TGTGCCAGCAGCCGGGCGACGGAGGGCCTCTACGAGCAGTACTTC. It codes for CASSRATEGLYEQYF.

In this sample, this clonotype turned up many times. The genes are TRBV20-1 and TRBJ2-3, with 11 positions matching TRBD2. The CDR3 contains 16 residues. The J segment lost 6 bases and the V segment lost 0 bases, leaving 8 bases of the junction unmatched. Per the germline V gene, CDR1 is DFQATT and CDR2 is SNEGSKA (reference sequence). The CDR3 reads CSARDYLAGGSDTQYF. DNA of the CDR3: TGCAGTGCTAGAGATTATCTAGCGGGGGGAAGTGATACGCAGTATTTT.

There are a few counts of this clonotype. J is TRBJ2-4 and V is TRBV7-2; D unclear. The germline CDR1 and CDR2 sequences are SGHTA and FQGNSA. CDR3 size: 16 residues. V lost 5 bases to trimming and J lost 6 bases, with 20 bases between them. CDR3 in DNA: TGTGCCAGCAGCCCCTCAGGACCATTGACAAGAAACATTCAGTACTTC. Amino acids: CASSPSGPLTRNIQYF. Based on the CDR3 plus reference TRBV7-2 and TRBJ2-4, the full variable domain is GAGVSQSPSNKVTEKGKDVELRCDPISGHTALYWYRQSLGQGLEFLIYFQGNSAPDKSGLPSDRFSAERTGGSVSTLTIQRTQQEDSAVYLCASSPSGPLTRNIQYFGAGTRLSVL.

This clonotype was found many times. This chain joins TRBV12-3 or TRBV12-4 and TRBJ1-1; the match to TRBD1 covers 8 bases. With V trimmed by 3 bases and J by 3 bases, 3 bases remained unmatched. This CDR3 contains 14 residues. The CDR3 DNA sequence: TGTGCCAGCAGTTTTCAGGGGGCGGACACTGAAGCTTTCTTT. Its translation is CASSFQGADTEAFF.

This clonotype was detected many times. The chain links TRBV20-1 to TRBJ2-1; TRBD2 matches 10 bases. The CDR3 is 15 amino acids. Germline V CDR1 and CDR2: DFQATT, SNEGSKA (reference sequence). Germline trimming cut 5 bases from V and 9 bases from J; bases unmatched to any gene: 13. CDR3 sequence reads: CSAQQRAGGPREQFF. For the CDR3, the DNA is TGCAGTGCTCAGCAGCGAGCGGGGGGGCCGCGTGAGCAGTTCTTC.

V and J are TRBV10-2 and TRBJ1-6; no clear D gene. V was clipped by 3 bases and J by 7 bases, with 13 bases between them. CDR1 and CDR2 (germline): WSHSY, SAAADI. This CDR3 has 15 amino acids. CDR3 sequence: CASSEMRGGNSPLHF. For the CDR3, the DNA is TGCGCCAGCAGTGAAATGCGGGGTGGCAATTCACCCCTCCACTTT.

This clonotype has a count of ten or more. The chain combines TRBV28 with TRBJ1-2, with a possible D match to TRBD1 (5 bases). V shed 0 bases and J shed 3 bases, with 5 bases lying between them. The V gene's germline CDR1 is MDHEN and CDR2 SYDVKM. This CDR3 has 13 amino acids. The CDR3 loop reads CASSLWTDYGYTF. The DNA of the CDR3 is TGTGCCAGCAGTTTATGGACAGACTATGGCTACACCTTC.

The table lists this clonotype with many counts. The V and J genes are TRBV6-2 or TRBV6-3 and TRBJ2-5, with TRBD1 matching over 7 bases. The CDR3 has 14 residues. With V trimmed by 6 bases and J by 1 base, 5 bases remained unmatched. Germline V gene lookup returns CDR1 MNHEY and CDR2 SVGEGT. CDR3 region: CASSPYRGQETQYF. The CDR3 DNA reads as TGTGCCAGCAGCCCTTACAGGGGCCAAGAGACCCAGTACTTC.

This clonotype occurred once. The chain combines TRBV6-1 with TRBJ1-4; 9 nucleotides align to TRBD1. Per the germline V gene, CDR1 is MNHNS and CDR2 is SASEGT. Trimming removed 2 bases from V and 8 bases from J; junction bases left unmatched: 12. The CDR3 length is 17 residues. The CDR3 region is CASSEYGTGTLGEKLFF. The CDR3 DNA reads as TGTGCCAGCAGTGAATATGGGACAGGGACGCTGGGCGAAAAACTGTTTTTT.

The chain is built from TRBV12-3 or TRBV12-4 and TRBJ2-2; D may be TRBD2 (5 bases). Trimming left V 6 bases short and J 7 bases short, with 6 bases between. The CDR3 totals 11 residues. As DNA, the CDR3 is TGTGCCAGCAGAAGCGGCGGGGAGCTGTTTTTT. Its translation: CASRSGGELFF.

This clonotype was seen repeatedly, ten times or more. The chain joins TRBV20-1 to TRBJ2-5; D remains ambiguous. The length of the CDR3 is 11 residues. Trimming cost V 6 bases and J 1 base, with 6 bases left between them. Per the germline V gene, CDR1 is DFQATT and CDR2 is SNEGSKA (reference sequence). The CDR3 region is CSANGQETQYF. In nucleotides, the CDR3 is TGCAGTGCCAACGGCCAAGAGACCCAGTACTTC.

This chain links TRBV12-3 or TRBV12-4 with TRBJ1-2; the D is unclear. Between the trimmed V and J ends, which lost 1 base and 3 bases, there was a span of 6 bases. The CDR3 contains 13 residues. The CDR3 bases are TGTGCCAGCAGTTTAGACGCAGACTATGGCTACACCTTC. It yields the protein CASSLDADYGYTF.

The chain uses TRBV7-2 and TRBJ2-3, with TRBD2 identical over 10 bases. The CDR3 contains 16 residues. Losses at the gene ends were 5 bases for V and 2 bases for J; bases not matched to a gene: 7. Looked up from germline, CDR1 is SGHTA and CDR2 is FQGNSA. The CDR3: CASSTTSGDYTDTQYF. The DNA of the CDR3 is TGTGCCAGCAGCACCACTAGCGGGGACTACACAGATACGCAGTATTTT.

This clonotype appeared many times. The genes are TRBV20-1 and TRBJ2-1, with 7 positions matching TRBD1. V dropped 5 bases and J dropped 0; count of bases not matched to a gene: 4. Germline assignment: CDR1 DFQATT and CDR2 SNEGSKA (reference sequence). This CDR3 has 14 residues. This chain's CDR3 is CSAVRDSSYNEQFF. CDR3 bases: TGCAGTGCTGTCCGGGACAGCTCCTACAATGAGCAGTTCTTC.

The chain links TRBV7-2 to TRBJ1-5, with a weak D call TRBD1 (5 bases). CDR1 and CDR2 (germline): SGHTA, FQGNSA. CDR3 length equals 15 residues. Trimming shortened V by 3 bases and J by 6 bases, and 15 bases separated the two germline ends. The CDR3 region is CASSLTFGGGQPQHF. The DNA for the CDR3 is TGTGCCAGCAGCTTGACATTTGGGGGAGGTCAGCCCCAGCATTTT.